The clone carrying this T cell receptor beta chain has only one observation. Its antigen is undetermined. The primer mix had 60 Vbeta and 13 Jbeta primers. Libraries were prepared by immunoSEQ multiplex PCR; TCRdb keeps only in-frame clonotypes and omits some of them. The repertoire holds roughly 96,000 clones, with around 74% as singletons. The CDR3 consists of 13 residues. The germline gives CDR1 MDHEN, CDR2 SYDVKM. Trimming removed 7 bases from V and 9 bases from J, with 16 bases in between. This specimen belongs to a study of cytomegalovirus exposure and HLA in healthy donors. Findings and caveats of the study: A few CMV-associated chains were confirmed in vitro to be specific for CMV antigens.

The receptor was isolated from a woman aged 70-85 years in good health and CMV-seropositive. This rearrangement joins TRBV28 to TRBJ1-5; weak D call: TRBD1 (6 bases). The sequencing sample was made of PBMCs. CDR3 DNA: TGTGCCAGCACCCTGCAGGGGATTCGGCCCCAGCATTTT. This codes for CASTLQGIRPQHF.